This T cell receptor (beta chain) was retrieved from a study of cytomegalovirus exposure and HLA in healthy donors. As for the study in general: In terms of ancestry, the Caucasian-associated cluster contained around four fifths of the roughly 360 genotyped donors. Whole-study results and caveats: Indistinguishable V segments, including TRBV6-2 and TRBV6-3, were excluded. On later analysis, the bulk of CMV-associated TCR beta chains appeared to be HLA-restricted.

For this clone: What it binds is not known.

Donors were ostensibly healthy at sampling, although undocumented immune exposures were probable. After removal of 2 bases from V and 2 bases from J, the junction contained 9 bases not matched to a gene. Per germline, CDR1 MGHRA and CDR2 YSYEKL. This CDR3 is built from 16 residues. PCR used 60 Vbeta primers and 13 Jbeta primers. Method: immunoSEQ multiplex PCR; TCRdb's copy keeps in-frame clones and lacks some. This table holds under 250,000 clones, more than 65% found once. Sequencing input: PBMCs. The TCR was taken from a man aged 50 to 59 in good health and CMV-seronegative. The genes are TRBV4-1 and TRBJ2-7; 7 bases align to TRBD2. The CDR3 spells CASSQNDLAAAYEQYF. DNA of the CDR3: TGCGCCAGCAGCCAAAACGATCTAGCGGCAGCCTACGAGCAGTACTTC.